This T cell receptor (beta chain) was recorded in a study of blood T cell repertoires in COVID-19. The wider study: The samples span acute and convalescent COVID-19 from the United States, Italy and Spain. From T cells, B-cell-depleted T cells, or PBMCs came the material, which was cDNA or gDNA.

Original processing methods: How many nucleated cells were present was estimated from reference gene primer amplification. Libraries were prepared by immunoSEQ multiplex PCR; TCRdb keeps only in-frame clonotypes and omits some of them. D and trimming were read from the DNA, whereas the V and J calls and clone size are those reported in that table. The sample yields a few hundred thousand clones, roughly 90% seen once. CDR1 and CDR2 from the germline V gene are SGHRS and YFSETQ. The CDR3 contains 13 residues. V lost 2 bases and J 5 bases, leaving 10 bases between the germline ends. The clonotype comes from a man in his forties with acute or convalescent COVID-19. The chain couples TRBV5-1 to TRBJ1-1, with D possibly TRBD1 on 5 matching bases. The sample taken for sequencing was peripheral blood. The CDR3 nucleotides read TGCGCCAGCAGCTTTGCAGGGCGGACTGAAGCTTTCTTT. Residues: CASSFAGRTEAFF.